What follows are 7 T cell receptor beta chains derived from one specimen sequenced in a study of T cell repertoires in cytomegalovirus infection. No antigen has been identified for these receptors. TCRdb used MiXCR to reprocess the reads, holding one entry per CDR3 protein. The sample has over 100,000 distinct CDR3 sequences; about 28% are singletons. This sample comprised CD8+ T cells from cultured PBMCs, obtained from culture after CMV antigen stimulation. Receptors were obtained from a human donor in good health (CMV status not recorded). Some clones in this sample may be carry-over from other donors' samples.

This clonotype has only a few counts. This rearrangement joins TRBV2 to TRBJ1-4; D possibly corresponds to TRBD1 (5 bases). Germline V gene lookup returns CDR1 SNHLY and CDR2 FYNNEI. The length of the CDR3 is 16 residues. V was pared by 7 bases and J by 7 bases, with 22 bases between. The CDR3 loop is CASNFRRWGYAEKLFF. The CDR3 region has the DNA TGTGCCAGCAACTTCCGGAGATGGGGGTACGCTGAAAAACTGTTTTTT.

V gene TRBV12-3 or TRBV12-4 combines with J gene TRBJ2-5; D possibly corresponds to TRBD1 (6 bases). The CDR3 is made up of 14 amino acids. The V gene lost 4 bases and the J gene lost 9 bases, with 18 bases spanning the gap. DNA of the CDR3: TGTGCCAGCAGTTACGACCAGGGGCCCGGGGCCCAGTACTTC. Translated: CASSYDQGPGAQYF.

In its sample, this clonotype was seen many times. The chain recombines TRBV7-9 with TRBJ1-2; no firm D call. Germline loops: CDR1 SEHNR, CDR2 FQNEAQ (reference sequence). The V end lost 8 bases, the J end lost 7 bases, and 17 bases lay between the germline ends. CDR3 length equals 13 residues. CDR3 DNA sequence: TGTGCCAGCGGCGCCAGGTCCTCGGGTGGCTACACCTTC. Translating gives CASGARSSGGYTF.

This clonotype was recorded only once. Given a much more abundant clone one base away, this may be a read error. The V and J genes are TRBV12-3 or TRBV12-4 and TRBJ1-5, with no clear D. CDR3 size: 12 residues. Trimming removed 5 bases at V and 2 bases at J, with 4 bases between. This CDR3 is CASSDGNQPQHF. The CDR3 bases are TGTGCCAGCAGTGACGGCAATCAGCCCCAGCATTTT.

CDR3: CASSRSQGDYEQYF. As DNA, the CDR3 is TGCGCCAGCAGCCGAAGCCAGGGGGACTACGAGCAGTACTTC. The chain employs TRBV4-1 and TRBJ2-7, with TRBD1 identical over 7 bases. The CDR3 contains 14 residues. Losses at the gene ends were 4 bases for V and 3 bases for J; bases not matched to a gene: 6. Germline assignment: CDR1 MGHRA and CDR2 YSYEKL.

The chain employs TRBV30 and TRBJ2-1; possible D gene TRBD1, 5 bases. CDR1 is GTSNPN, CDR2 SVGIG, per germline (reference sequence). This CDR3 has 15 amino acids. The V end lost 0 bases, the J end lost 0 bases, and 9 bases lay between the germline ends. DNA for the CDR3: TGTGCCTGGAGTGTAAAGGGGCGCTCCTACAATGAGCAGTTCTTC. Its translation: CAWSVKGRSYNEQFF. Full variable domain (rest looked up from reference TRBV30 and TRBJ2-1): SQTIHQWPATLVQPVGSPLSLECTVEGTSNPNLYWYRQAAGRGLQLLFYSVGIGQISSEVPQNLSASRPQDRQFILSSKKLLLSDSGFYLCAWSVKGRSYNEQFFGPGTRLTVL.

This clonotype was detected a few times. V is TRBV19 and J is TRBJ1-1, with TRBD1 identical over 8 bases. The CDR3 is made up of 18 amino acids. Germline CDR1 LNHDA, CDR2 SQIVND (reference sequence). The J segment lost 2 bases and the V segment lost 9 bases, leaving 20 bases of the junction unmatched. The chain's CDR3 is CASGPGQVRLGGNTEAFF. DNA for the CDR3: TGTGCCAGCGGACCGGGACAGGTCAGGTTGGGGGGCAACACTGAAGCTTTCTTT.